This T cell receptor (beta chain) appears in the sequencing data of a study of tumor and adjacent non-tumor tissue in lung cancer. Findings and limits, study-wide: Normal lung showed higher cumulative top 100 clone frequency than tumor.

A modified ARM-PCR protocol with three rounds of nested PCR amplified TCRbeta. TCRdb used MiXCR to reprocess the multiplex PCR reads, holding one entry per CDR3 protein. Of over 60,000 distinct CDR3 sequences listed, over 75% are singletons. No cell sorting was done before RNA was extracted from the tissue. A word on this clonotype: Its target is not known. At one boundary the junction diverges from the germline segment, which might be a read error.

This CDR3 is 14 amino acids long. Germline V CDR1 and CDR2: MDHEN, SYDVKM. The TCR was taken from a woman between 45 and 60 years old with non-small cell lung cancer. V and J are TRBV28 and TRBJ2-2; TRBD1 agrees at 9 bases. Sequencing was performed on lung tumor tissue. CDR3 region: CATNRGLNTGEPFF. CDR3 in DNA: TGTGCCACCAACAGGGGGCTGAACACAGGGGAGCCGTTTTTT.